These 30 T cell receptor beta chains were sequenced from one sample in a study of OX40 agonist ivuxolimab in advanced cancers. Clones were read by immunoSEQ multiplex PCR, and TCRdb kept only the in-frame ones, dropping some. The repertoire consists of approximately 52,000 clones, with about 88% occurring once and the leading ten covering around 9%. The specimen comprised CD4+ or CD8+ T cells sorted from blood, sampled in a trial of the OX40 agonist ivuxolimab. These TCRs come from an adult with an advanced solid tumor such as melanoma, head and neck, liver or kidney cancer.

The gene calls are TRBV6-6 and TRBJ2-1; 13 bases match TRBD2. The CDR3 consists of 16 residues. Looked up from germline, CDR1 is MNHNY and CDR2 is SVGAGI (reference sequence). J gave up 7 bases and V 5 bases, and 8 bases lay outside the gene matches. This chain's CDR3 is CASSPPTSGRYNEQFF. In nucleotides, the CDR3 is TGTGCCAGCAGTCCCCCGACTAGCGGGAGGTATAATGAGCAGTTCTTC.

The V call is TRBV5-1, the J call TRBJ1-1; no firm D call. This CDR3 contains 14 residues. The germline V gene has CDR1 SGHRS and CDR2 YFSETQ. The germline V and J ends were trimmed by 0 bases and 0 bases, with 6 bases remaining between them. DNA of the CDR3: TGCGCCAGCAGCTTGGTGCAGGTGAACACTGAAGCTTTCTTT. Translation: CASSLVQVNTEAFF.

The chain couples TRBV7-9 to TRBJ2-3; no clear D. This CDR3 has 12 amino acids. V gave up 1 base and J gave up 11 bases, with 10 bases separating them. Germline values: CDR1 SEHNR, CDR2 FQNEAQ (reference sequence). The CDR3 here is CASSLGQEKQYF. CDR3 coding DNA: TGTGCCAGCAGCTTAGGGCAGGAGAAGCAGTATTTT.

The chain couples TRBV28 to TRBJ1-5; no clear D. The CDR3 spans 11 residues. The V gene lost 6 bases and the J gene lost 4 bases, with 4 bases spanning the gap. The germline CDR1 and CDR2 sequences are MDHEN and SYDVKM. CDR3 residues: CASSHNQPQHF. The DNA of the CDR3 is TGTGCCAGCAGCCATAATCAGCCCCAGCATTTT.

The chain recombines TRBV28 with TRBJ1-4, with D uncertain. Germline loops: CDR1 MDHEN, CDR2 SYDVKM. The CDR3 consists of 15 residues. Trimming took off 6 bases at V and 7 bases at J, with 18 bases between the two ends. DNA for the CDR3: TGTGCCAGCAGCATAGGTTCTGGGGATACTGAAAAACTGTTTTTT. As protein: CASSIGSGDTEKLFF.

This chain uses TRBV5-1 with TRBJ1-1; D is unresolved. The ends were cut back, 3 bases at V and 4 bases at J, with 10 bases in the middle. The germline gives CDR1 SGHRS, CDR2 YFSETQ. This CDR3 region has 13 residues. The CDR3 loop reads CASSSESLTEAFF. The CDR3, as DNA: TGCGCCAGCAGCTCCGAAAGTCTCACTGAAGCTTTCTTT.

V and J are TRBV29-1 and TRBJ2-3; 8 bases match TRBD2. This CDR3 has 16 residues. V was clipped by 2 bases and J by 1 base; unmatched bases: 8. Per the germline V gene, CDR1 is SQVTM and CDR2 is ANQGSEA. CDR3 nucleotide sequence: TGCAGCGTTGAATGGGGGAGCGGGAGAGGCACAGATACGCAGTATTTT. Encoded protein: CSVEWGSGRGTDTQYF.

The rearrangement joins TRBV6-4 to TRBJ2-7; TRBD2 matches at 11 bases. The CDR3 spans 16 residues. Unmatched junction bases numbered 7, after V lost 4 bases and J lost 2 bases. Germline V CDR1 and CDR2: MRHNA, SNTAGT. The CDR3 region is CASSVPTSGITYEQYF. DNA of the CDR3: TGTGCCAGCAGTGTCCCGACTAGCGGGATAACCTACGAGCAGTACTTC.

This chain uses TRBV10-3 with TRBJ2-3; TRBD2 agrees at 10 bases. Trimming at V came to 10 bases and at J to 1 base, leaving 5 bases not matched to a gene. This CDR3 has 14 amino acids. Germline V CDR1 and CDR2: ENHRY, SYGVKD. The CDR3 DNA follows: TGTGCCACCCTAGCGGGAGCTGGCACAGATACGCAGTATTTT. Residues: CATLAGAGTDTQYF.

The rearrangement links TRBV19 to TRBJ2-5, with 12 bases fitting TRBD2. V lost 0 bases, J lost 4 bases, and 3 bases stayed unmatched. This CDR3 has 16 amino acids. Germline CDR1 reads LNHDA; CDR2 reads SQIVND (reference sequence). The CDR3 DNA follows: TGTGCCAGTAGTATAGAGCTAGCGGGAGGGCCAGAGACCCAGTACTTC. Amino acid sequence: CASSIELAGGPETQYF.

DNA of the CDR3: TGTGCCAGCAGCTTAGATGGAGGGGCAGCTAACTATGGCTACACCTTC. Its translation is CASSLDGGAANYGYTF. This chain uses TRBV11-2 with TRBJ1-2; possible D gene TRBD1, 5 bases. Trimming took off 0 bases at V and 0 bases at J, with 11 bases between the two ends. This CDR3 is built from 16 residues. CDR1 is SGHAT, CDR2 FQNNGV, per germline.

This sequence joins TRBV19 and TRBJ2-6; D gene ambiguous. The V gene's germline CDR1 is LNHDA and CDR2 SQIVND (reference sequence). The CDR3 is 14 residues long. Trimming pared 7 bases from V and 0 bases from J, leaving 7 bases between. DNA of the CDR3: TGTGCCAGTATCCCAGGCTCTGGGGCCAACGTCCTGACTTTC. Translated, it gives CASIPGSGANVLTF. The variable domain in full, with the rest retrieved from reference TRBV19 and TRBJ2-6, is DGGITQSPKYLFRKEGQNVTLSCEQNLNHDAMYWYRQDPGQGLRLIYYSQIVNDFQKGDIAEGYSVSREKKESFPLTVTSAQKNPTAFYLCASIPGSGANVLTFGAGSRLTVL.

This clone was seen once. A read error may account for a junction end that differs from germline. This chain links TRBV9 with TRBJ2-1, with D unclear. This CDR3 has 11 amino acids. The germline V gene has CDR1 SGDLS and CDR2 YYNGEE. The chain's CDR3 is CASSSHNEQFF. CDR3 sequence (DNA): TGTGCCAGCAGCTCCCACAATGAGCAGTTCTTC.

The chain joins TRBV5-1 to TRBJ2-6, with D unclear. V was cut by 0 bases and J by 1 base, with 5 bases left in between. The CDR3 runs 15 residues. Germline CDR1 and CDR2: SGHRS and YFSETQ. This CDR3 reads CASSLGTSGANVLTF. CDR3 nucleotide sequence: TGCGCCAGCAGCTTGGGTACTTCTGGGGCCAACGTCCTGACTTTC. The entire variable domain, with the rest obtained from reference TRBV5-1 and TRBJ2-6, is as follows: KAGVTQTPRYLIKTRGQQVTLSCSPISGHRSVSWYQQTPGQGLQFLFEYFSETQRNKGNFPGRFSGRQFSNSRSEMNVSTLELGDSALYLCASSLGTSGANVLTFGAGSRLTVL.

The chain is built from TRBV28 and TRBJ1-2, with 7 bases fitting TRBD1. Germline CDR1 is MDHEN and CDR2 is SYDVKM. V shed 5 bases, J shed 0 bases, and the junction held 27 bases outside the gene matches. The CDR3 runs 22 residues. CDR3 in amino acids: CASSHPPKGQGGRYYTNYGYTF. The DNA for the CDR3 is TGTGCCAGCAGTCACCCCCCTAAAGGGCAGGGGGGCCGTTATTACACTAACTATGGCTACACCTTC.

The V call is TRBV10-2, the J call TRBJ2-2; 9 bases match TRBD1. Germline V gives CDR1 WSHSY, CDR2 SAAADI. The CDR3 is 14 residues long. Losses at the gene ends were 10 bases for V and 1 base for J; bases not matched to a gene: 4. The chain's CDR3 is CATGQGQNTGELFF. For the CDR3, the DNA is TGCGCCACCGGACAGGGGCAGAACACCGGGGAGCTGTTTTTT.

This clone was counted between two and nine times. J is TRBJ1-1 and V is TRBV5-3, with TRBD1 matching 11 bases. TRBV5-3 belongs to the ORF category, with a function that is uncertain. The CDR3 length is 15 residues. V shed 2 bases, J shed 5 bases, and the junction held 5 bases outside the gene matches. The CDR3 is CARSFPGTGGTEAFF. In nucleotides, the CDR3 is TGTGCCAGAAGCTTCCCCGGGACAGGGGGAACTGAAGCTTTCTTT.

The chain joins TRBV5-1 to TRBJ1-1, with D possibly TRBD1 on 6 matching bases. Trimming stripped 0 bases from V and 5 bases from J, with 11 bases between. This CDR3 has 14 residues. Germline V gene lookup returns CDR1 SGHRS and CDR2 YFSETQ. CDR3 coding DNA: TGCGCCAGCAGCTTGGAGGCAGGGGTGACTGAAGCTTTCTTT. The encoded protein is CASSLEAGVTEAFF.

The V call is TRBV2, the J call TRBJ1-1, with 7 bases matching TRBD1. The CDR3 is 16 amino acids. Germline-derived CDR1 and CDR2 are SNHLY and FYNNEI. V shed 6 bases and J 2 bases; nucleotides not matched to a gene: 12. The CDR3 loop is CASRPDREGDNTEAFF. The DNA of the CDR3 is TGTGCCAGCAGACCCGACAGGGAAGGGGATAACACTGAAGCTTTCTTT.

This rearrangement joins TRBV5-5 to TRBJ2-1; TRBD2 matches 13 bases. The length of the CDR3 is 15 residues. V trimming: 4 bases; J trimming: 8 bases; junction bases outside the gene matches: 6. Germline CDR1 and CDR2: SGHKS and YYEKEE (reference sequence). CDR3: CASSRRLAGGYEQFF. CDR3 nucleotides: TGTGCCAGCAGCCGGAGACTAGCGGGAGGCTATGAGCAGTTCTTC.

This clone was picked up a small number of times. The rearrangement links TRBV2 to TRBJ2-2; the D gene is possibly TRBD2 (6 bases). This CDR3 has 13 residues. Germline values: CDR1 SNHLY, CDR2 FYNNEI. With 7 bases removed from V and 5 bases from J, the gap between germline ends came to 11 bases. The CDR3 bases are TGTGCCAGCAACGAGCGGGTGACCGGGGAGCTGTTTTTT. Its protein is CASNERVTGELFF.

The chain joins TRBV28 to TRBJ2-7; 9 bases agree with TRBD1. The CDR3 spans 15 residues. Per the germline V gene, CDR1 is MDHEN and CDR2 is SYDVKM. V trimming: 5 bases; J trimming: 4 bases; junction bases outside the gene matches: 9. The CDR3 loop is CASSTRTGASYEQYF. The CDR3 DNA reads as TGTGCCAGCAGTACTCGGACAGGGGCCTCATACGAGCAGTACTTC.

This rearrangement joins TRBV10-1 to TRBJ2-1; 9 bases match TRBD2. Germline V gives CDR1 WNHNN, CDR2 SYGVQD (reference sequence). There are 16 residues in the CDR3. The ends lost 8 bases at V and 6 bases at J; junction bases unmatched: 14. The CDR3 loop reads CASDIEPNSGGNEQFF. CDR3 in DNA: TGCGCCAGCGACATCGAGCCCAATAGCGGGGGCAATGAGCAGTTCTTC.

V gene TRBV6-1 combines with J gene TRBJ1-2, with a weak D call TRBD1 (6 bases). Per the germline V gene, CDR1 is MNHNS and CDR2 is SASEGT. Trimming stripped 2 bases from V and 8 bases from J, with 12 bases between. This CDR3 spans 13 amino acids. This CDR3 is CASSETTGWGYTF. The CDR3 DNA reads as TGTGCCAGCAGTGAAACAACAGGGTGGGGCTACACCTTC.

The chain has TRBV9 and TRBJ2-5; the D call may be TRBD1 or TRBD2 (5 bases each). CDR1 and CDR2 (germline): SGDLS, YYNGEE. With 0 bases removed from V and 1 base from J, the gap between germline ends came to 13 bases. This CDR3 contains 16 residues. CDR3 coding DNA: TGTGCCAGCAGCGTAGCTGGGGGAGTGGGCCAAGAGACCCAGTACTTC. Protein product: CASSVAGGVGQETQYF.

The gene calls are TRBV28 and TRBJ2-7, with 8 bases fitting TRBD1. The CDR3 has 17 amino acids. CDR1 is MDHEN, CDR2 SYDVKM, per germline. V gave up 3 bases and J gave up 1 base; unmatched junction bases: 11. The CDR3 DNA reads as TGTGCCAGCAGTTTGCGGGTGGACAGGGACTTTTCCTACGAGCAGTACTTC. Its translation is CASSLRVDRDFSYEQYF.

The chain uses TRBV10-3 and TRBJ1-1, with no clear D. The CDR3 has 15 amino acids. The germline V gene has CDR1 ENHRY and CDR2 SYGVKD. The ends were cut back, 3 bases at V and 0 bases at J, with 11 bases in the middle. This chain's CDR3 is CAISDKSKMNTEAFF. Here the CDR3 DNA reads TGTGCCATCAGTGATAAAAGTAAGATGAACACTGAAGCTTTCTTT.

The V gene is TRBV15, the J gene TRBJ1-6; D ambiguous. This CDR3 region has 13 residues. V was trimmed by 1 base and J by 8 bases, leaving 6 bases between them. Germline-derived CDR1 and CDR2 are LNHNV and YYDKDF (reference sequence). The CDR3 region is CATSRGEDSPLHF. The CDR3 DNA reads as TGTGCCACCAGCAGAGGGGAAGATTCACCCCTCCACTTT.

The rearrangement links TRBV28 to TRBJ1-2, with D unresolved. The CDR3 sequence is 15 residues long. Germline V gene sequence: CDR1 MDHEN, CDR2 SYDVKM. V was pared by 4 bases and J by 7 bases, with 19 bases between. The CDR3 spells CASSSAGPGRGGYTF. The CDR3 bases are TGTGCCAGCAGTTCGGCCGGCCCAGGACGGGGTGGCTACACCTTC.

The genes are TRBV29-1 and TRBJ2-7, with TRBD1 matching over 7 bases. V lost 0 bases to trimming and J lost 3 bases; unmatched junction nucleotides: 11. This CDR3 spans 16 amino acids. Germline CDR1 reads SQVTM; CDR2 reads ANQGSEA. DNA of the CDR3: TGCAGCGTTGAAGATCAGTCTAAGGGACAGCTCTACGAGCAGTACTTC. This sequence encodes CSVEDQSKGQLYEQYF.